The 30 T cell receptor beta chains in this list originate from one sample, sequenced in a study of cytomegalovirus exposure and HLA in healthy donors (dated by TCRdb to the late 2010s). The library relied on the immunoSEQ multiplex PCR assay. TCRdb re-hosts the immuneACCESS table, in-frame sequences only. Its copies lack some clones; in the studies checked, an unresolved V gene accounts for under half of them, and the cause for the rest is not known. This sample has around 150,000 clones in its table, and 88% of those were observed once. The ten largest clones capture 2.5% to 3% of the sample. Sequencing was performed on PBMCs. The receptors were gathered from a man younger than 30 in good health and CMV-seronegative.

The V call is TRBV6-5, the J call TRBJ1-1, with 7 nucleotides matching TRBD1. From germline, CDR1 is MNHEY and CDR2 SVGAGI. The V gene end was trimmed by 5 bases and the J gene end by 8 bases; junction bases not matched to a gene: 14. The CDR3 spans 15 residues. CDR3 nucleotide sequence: TGTGCCAGCAGTATATCGAACGACAGGGATGAAGAAGCTTTCTTT. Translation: CASSISNDRDEEAFF.

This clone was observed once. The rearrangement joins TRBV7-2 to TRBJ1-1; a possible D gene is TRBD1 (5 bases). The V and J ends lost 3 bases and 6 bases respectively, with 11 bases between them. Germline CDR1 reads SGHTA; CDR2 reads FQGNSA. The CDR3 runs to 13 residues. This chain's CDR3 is CASSFYGQAEAFF. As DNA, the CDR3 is TGTGCCAGCAGCTTTTACGGACAAGCTGAAGCTTTCTTT.

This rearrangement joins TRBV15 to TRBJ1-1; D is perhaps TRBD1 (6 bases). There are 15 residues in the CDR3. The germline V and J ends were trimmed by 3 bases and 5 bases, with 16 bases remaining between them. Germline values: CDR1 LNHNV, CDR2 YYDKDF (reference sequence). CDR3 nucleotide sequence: TGTGCCACCAGCAGGGGATCAGTCGGGACAACTGAAGCTTTCTTT. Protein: CATSRGSVGTTEAFF.

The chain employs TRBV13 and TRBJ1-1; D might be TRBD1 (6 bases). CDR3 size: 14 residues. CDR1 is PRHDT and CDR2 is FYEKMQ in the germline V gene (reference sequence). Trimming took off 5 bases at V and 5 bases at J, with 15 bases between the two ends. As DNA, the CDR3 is TGTGCCAGCAGCCAAAAAGCCGGGACAACTGAAGCTTTCTTT. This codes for CASSQKAGTTEAFF. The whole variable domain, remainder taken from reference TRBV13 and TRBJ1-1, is AAGVIQSPRHLIKEKRETATLKCYPIPRHDTVYWYQQGPGQDPQFLISFYEKMQSDKGSIPDRFSAQQFSDYHSELNMSSLELGDSALYFCASSQKAGTTEAFFGQGTRLTVV.

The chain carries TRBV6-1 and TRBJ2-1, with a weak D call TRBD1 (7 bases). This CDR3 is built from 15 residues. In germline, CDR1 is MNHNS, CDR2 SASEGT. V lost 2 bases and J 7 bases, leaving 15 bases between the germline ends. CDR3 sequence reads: CASSEQGVGRNEQFF. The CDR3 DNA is TGTGCCAGCAGTGAACAGGGGGTGGGGAGGAATGAGCAGTTCTTC.

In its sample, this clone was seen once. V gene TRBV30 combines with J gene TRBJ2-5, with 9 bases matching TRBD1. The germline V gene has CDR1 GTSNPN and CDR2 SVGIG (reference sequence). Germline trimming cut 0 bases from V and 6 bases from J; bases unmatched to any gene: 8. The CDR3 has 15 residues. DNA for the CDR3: TGTGCCTGGAGTGTAGGGGACAGGGTACTACAGACCCAGTACTTC. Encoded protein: CAWSVGDRVLQTQYF.

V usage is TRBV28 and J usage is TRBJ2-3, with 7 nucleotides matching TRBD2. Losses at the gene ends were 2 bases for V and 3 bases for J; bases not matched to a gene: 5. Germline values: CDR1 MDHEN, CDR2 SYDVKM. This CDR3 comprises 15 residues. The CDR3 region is CASSLRPGGTDTQYF. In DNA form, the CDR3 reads TGTGCCAGCAGTTTACGGCCGGGGGGTACAGATACGCAGTATTTT.

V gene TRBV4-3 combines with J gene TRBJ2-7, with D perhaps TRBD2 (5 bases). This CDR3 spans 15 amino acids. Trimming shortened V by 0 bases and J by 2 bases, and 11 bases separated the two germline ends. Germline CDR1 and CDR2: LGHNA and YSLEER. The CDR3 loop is CASSQDWERTYEQYF. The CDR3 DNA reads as TGCGCCAGCAGCCAAGACTGGGAGCGGACCTACGAGCAGTACTTC.

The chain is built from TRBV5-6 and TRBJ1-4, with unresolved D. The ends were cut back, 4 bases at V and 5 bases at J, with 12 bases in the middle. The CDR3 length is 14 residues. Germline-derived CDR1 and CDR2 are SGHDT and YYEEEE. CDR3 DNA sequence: TGTGCCAGCAGCAGAGACACAATGAATGAAAAACTGTTTTTT. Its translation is CASSRDTMNEKLFF.

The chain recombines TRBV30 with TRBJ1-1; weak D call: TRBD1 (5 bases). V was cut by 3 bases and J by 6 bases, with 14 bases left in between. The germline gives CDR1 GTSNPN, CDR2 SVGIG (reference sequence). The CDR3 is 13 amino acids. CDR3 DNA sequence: TGTGCCTGGAGCCCCACCACAGGATCTGAAGCTTTCTTT. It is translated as CAWSPTTGSEAFF. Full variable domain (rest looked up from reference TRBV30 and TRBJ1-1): SQTIHQWPATLVQPVGSPLSLECTVEGTSNPNLYWYRQAAGRGLQLLFYSVGIGQISSEVPQNLSASRPQDRQFILSSKKLLLSDSGFYLCAWSPTTGSEAFFGQGTRLTVV.

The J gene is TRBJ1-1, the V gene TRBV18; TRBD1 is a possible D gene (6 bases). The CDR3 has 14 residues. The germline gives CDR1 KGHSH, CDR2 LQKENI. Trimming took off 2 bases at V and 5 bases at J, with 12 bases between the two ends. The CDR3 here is CASSPAGAVTEAFF. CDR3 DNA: TGTGCCAGCTCACCAGCGGGGGCTGTAACTGAAGCTTTCTTT.

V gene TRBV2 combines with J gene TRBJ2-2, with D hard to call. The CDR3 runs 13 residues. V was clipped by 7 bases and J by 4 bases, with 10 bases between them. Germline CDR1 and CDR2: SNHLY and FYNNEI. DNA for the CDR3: TGTGCCAGCAAGGTAGCACCCACCGGGGAGCTGTTTTTT. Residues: CASKVAPTGELFF.

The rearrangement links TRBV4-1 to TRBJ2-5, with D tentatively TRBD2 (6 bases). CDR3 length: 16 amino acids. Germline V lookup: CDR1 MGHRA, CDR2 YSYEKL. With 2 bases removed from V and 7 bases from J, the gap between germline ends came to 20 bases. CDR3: CASSQPLGGTVLTQYF. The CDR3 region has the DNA TGCGCCAGCAGCCAACCCCTGGGCGGGACTGTGCTGACCCAGTACTTC.

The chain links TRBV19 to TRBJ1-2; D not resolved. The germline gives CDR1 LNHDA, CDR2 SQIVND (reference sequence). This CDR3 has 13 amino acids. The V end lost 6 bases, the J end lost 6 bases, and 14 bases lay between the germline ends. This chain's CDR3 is CASSTQGRNGYTF. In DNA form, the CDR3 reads TGTGCCAGTAGCACGCAAGGGAGAAATGGCTACACCTTC.

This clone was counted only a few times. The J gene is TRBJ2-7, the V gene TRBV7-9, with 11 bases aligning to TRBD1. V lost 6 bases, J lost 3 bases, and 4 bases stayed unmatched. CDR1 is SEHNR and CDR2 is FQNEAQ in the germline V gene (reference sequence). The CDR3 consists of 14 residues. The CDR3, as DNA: TGTGCCAGCAGACCCGGGACAGGGGGCTACGAGCAGTACTTC. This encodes CASRPGTGGYEQYF.

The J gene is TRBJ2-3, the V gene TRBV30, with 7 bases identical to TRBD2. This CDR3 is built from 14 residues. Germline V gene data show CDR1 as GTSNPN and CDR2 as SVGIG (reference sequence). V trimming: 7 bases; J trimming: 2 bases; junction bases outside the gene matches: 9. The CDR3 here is CALSRGGSTDTQYF. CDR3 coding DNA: TGTGCCTTGTCTCGCGGGGGTTCCACAGATACGCAGTATTTT. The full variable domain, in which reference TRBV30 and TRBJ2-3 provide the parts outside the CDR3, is SQTIHQWPATLVQPVGSPLSLECTVEGTSNPNLYWYRQAAGRGLQLLFYSVGIGQISSEVPQNLSASRPQDRQFILSSKKLLLSDSGFYLCALSRGGSTDTQYFGPGTRLTVL.

CDR3 loop: CASSLDGTGGFTNEKLFF. The CDR3 DNA is TGTGCCAGCAGCTTGGATGGGACAGGGGGCTTTACTAATGAAAAACTGTTTTTT. The rearrangement uses TRBV5-6 and TRBJ1-4; 12 nucleotides line up with TRBD1. The V and J ends lost 0 bases and 2 bases, in that order; junction bases with no gene match: 5. Germline V lookup: CDR1 SGHDT, CDR2 YYEEEE. CDR3 size: 18 residues. The full variable domain, rest sourced from reference TRBV5-6 and TRBJ1-4, is DAGVTQSPTHLIKTRGQQVTLRCSPKSGHDTVSWYQQALGQGPQFIFQYYEEEERQRGNFPDRFSGHQFPNYSSELNVNALLLGDSALYLCASSLDGTGGFTNEKLFFGSGTQLSVL.

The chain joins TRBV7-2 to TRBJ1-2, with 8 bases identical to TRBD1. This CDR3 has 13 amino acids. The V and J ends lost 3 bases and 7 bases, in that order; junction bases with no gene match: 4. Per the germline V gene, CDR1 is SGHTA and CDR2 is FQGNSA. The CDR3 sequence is CASSFDRGSGYTF. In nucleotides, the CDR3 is TGTGCCAGCAGCTTCGACAGGGGAAGTGGCTACACCTTC. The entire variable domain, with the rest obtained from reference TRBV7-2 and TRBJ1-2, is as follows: GAGVSQSPSNKVTEKGKDVELRCDPISGHTALYWYRQSLGQGLEFLIYFQGNSAPDKSGLPSDRFSAERTGGSVSTLTIQRTQQEDSAVYLCASSFDRGSGYTFGSGTRLTVV.

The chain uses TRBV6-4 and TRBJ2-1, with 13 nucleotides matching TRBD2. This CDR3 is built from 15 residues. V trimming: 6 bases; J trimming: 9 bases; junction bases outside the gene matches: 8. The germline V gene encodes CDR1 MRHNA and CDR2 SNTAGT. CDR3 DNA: TGTGCCAGCAGCCTTGGGACTAGCGGGGATACTGAGCAGTTCTTC. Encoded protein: CASSLGTSGDTEQFF.

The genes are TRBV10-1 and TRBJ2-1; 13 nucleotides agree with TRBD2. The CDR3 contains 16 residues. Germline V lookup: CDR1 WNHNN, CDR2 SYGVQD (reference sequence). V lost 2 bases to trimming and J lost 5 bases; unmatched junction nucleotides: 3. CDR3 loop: CASSEVTSGGNNEQFF. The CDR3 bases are TGCGCCAGCAGTGAGGTGACTAGCGGGGGGAACAATGAGCAGTTCTTC.

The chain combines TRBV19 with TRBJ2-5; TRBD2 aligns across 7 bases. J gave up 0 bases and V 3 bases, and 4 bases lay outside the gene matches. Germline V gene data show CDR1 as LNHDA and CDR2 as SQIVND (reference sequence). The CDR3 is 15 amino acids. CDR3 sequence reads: CASSIWLADQETQYF. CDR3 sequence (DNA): TGTGCCAGTAGTATCTGGCTAGCGGACCAAGAGACCCAGTACTTC.

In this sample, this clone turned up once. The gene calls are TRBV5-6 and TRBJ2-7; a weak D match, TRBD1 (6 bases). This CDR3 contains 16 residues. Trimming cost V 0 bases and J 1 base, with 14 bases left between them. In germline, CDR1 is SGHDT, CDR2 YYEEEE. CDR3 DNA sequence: TGTGCCAGCAGCTTGGAAGGCCAGGGGCTTTCCTACGAGCAGTACTTC. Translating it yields CASSLEGQGLSYEQYF.

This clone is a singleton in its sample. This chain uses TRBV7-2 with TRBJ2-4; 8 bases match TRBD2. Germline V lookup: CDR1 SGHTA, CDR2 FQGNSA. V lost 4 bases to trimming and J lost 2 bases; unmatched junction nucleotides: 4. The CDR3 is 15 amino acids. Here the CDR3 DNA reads TGTGCCAGCAGCTCGGGACTAGAATCCAAAAACATTCAGTACTTC. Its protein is CASSSGLESKNIQYF.

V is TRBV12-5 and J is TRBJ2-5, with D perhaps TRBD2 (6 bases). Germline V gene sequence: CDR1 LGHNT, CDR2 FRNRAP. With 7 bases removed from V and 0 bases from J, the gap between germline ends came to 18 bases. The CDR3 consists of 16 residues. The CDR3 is CASVDGGAGNQETQYF. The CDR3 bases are TGTGCTAGTGTCGACGGGGGAGCCGGCAACCAAGAGACCCAGTACTTC.

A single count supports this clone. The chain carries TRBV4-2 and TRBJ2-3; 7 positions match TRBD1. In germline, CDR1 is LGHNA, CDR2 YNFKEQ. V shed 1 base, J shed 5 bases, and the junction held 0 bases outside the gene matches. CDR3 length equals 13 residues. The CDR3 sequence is CASSQGDRDTQYF. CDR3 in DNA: TGTGCCAGCAGCCAAGGGGACAGAGATACGCAGTATTTT.

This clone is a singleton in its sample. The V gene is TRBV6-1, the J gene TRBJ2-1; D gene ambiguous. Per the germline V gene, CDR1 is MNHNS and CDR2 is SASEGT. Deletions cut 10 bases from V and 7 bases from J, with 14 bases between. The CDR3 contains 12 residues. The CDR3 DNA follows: TGTGCCACCCACCAACAGAGTAATGAGCAGTTCTTC. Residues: CATHQQSNEQFF.

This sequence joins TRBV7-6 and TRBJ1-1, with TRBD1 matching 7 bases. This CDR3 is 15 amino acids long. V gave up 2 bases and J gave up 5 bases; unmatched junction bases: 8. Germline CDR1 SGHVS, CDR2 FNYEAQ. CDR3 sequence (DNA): TGTGCCAGCAGCTTAACGGAGGGGGCGGATACTGAAGCTTTCTTT. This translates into CASSLTEGADTEAFF.

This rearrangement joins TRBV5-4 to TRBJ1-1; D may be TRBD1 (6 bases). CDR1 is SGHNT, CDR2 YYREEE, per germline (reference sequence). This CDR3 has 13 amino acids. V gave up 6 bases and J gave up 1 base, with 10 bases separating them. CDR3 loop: CASTSGQNTEAFF. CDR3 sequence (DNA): TGTGCCAGCACCTCGGGACAGAACACTGAAGCTTTCTTT.

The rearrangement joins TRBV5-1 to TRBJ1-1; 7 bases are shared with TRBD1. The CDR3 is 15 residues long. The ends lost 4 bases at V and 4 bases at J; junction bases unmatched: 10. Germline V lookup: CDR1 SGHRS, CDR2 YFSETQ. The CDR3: CASSGTAVSSTEAFF. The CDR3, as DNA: TGCGCCAGCAGCGGGACAGCCGTCTCTTCCACTGAAGCTTTCTTT.

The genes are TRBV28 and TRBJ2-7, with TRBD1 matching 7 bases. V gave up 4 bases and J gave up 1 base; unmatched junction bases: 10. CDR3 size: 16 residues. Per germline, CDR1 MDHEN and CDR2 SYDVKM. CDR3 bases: TGTGCCAGCAGTTCCCGATCCGGGACAGCATCCTACGAGCAGTACTTC. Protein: CASSSRSGTASYEQYF.